Listed here are 18 T cell receptor beta chains from one sample, sequenced in a study of blood T cell repertoires in COVID-19. Generated by immunoSEQ multiplex PCR, the TCRdb table keeps only in-frame clones and is missing some. The sample has roughly 100,000 clones, about 87% seen once. Sequencing was done on a sample of peripheral blood. All receptors derive from a man aged 50-59 years with acute or convalescent COVID-19.

This chain links TRBV4-1 with TRBJ2-2; no clear D. In germline, CDR1 is MGHRA, CDR2 YSYEKL. V shed 0 bases and J shed 6 bases, with 11 bases lying between them. This CDR3 has 15 amino acids. The CDR3 DNA reads as TGCGCCAGCAGCCAAGAGAACCTAGTTGCCGGGGAGCTGTTTTTT. This gives the protein CASSQENLVAGELFF.

This rearrangement joins TRBV7-2 to TRBJ2-6, with D hard to call. Germline assignment: CDR1 SGHTA and CDR2 FQGNSA. The CDR3 contains 16 residues. Deletions cut 1 base from V and 0 bases from J, with 7 bases between. The CDR3 sequence: CASSLGGSSGANVLTF. The CDR3, as DNA: TGTGCCAGCAGCTTAGGAGGCAGCTCTGGGGCCAACGTCCTGACTTTC.

Worth noting for this clone: The sample has other DNA sequences that encode this CDR3 too. The V and J genes are TRBV3-1 (or the pseudogene TRBV3-2) and TRBJ2-1; 14 positions agree with TRBD2. The germline V gene has CDR1 LGHDT and CDR2 YNNKEL (reference sequence). The CDR3 has 15 amino acids. V shed 4 bases and J 12 bases; nucleotides not matched to a gene: 8. The CDR3 sequence is CASSPRLAGGPGQFF. The CDR3 DNA follows: TGTGCCAGCAGCCCCAGACTAGCGGGAGGGCCGGGGCAGTTCTTC.

The rearrangement uses TRBV5-1 and TRBJ2-1; TRBD2 matches at 7 bases. CDR1 and CDR2 (germline): SGHRS, YFSETQ. The CDR3 contains 13 residues. After removal of 5 bases from V and 9 bases from J, the junction contained 8 bases not matched to a gene. CDR3 residues: CASRGGTPGEQFF. The CDR3, as DNA: TGCGCCAGCAGGGGGGGGACTCCCGGTGAGCAGTTCTTC. The full variable domain, completed using reference TRBV5-1 and TRBJ2-1, is KAGVTQTPRYLIKTRGQQVTLSCSPISGHRSVSWYQQTPGQGLQFLFEYFSETQRNKGNFPGRFSGRQFSNSRSEMNVSTLELGDSALYLCASRGGTPGEQFFGPGTRLTVL.

The chain has TRBV5-4 and TRBJ2-4; D remains ambiguous. Germline-derived CDR1 and CDR2 are SGHNT and YYREEE (reference sequence). Deletions cut 2 bases from V and 2 bases from J, with 11 bases between. This CDR3 comprises 15 residues. The CDR3: CASSLKSTSKNIQYF. The CDR3, as DNA: TGTGCCAGCAGCTTAAAGAGTACCTCCAAAAACATTCAGTACTTC. Filled out from reference TRBV5-4 and TRBJ2-4, the complete variable domain reads ETGVTQSPTHLIKTRGQQVTLRCSSQSGHNTVSWYQQALGQGPQFIFQYYREEENGRGNFPPRFSGLQFPNYSSELNVNALELDDSALYLCASSLKSTSKNIQYFGAGTRLSVL.

V gene TRBV28 combines with J gene TRBJ1-1, with 9 bases identical to TRBD1. Trimming took 11 bases from V and 1 from J; bases not matched to a gene: 5. The length of the CDR3 is 13 residues. Germline-derived CDR1 and CDR2 are MDHEN and SYDVKM. DNA for the CDR3: TGTGCCGGCGGGACAGGGCAGAACACTGAAGCTTTCTTT. Protein: CAGGTGQNTEAFF.

CDR3 protein: CASSSGTGAADTQYF. Here the CDR3 DNA reads TGTGCCAGCAGCTCCGGGACAGGGGCGGCAGATACGCAGTATTTT. This sequence joins TRBV3-1 (or the pseudogene TRBV3-2) and TRBJ2-3, with TRBD1 matching 10 bases. The CDR3 loop spans 15 amino acids. J lost 4 bases, V lost 5 bases, and 6 bases had no gene match. Per the germline V gene, CDR1 is LGHDT and CDR2 is YNNKEL (reference sequence).

A single count supports this clone. The chain carries TRBV28 and TRBJ2-7; D ambiguous. Looked up from germline, CDR1 is MDHEN and CDR2 is SYDVKM. V shed 2 bases and J shed 3 bases, with 11 bases lying between them. This CDR3 is built from 14 residues. In DNA form, the CDR3 reads TGTGCCAGCAGTTTAACAGCCTCCAGCTACGAGCAGTACTTC. The encoded protein is CASSLTASSYEQYF.

The chain employs TRBV29-1 and TRBJ1-2; D gene uncertain. With 3 bases removed from V and 0 bases from J, the gap between germline ends came to 8 bases. The length of the CDR3 is 13 residues. Per the germline V gene, CDR1 is SQVTM and CDR2 is ANQGSEA. The CDR3 nucleotides are TGCAGCGTTGACAGTTCGACTAACTATGGCTACACCTTC. Translation gives CSVDSSTNYGYTF.

The chain carries TRBV24-1 and TRBJ2-7; tentative D call: TRBD1 (6 bases). The V end lost 2 bases, the J end lost 9 bases, and 19 bases lay between the germline ends. The CDR3 covers 15 residues. Germline V lookup: CDR1 KGHDR, CDR2 SFDVKD. The CDR3 here is CATSDSTLQGTRQYF. CDR3 bases: TGTGCCACCAGTGATTCGACCTTACAGGGTACTCGGCAGTACTTC.

The chain is built from TRBV9 and TRBJ1-1, with 10 bases identical to TRBD1. In germline, CDR1 is SGDLS, CDR2 YYNGEE. This CDR3 spans 13 amino acids. Losses at the gene ends were 4 bases for V and 11 bases for J; bases not matched to a gene: 8. CDR3 nucleotides: TGTGCCAGCAGCTTCGGACAGGGGGAGAGGGCTTTCTTT. Translated: CASSFGQGERAFF.

This clone was seen once. This chain connects TRBV2 to TRBJ2-5; 9 bases align to TRBD2. V lost 5 bases to trimming and J lost 1 base; unmatched junction nucleotides: 8. The germline CDR1 and CDR2 sequences are SNHLY and FYNNEI. This CDR3 comprises 16 residues. The CDR3 reads CASSRAGGPLQETQYF. The CDR3 nucleotides read TGTGCCAGCAGTCGGGCGGGAGGGCCCCTCCAAGAGACCCAGTACTTC.

The sample holds a few counts of this clone. The chain couples TRBV18 to TRBJ2-5, with a tentative D call TRBD2 (5 bases). The germline V gene has CDR1 KGHSH and CDR2 LQKENI. V was pared by 2 bases and J by 7 bases, with 17 bases between. CDR3 length: 15 amino acids. CDR3 amino acids: CASSPKEATAGTQYF. CDR3 nucleotide sequence: TGTGCCAGCTCACCAAAGGAAGCCACGGCGGGGACCCAGTACTTC.

The chain links TRBV2 to TRBJ2-1; 14 bases map to TRBD2. CDR1 SNHLY and CDR2 FYNNEI come from the germline V gene. The CDR3 covers 16 residues. The V and J ends lost 1 base and 6 bases, in that order; junction bases with no gene match: 2. CDR3 in DNA: TGTGCCAGCAGTGAAGAGGGACTAGCGGGAGTCAATGAGCAGTTCTTC. It codes for CASSEEGLAGVNEQFF.

In its sample, this clone was seen a few times. This chain links TRBV11-3 with TRBJ2-7, with 8 bases matching TRBD1. The CDR3 covers 15 residues. Germline values: CDR1 SGHNT, CDR2 YENEEA. After removal of 1 base from V and 1 base from J, the junction contained 3 bases not matched to a gene. CDR3 in DNA: TGTGCCAGCAGCTTAGCCGGACAGGGTTCCTACGAGCAGTACTTC. Residues: CASSLAGQGSYEQYF.

The gene calls are TRBV2 and TRBJ2-1; 10 bases fit TRBD1. With V trimmed by 6 bases and J by 9 bases, 5 bases remained unmatched. The CDR3 loop spans 13 amino acids. Germline V gene lookup returns CDR1 SNHLY and CDR2 FYNNEI. CDR3 nucleotide sequence: TGTGCCAGCAGGGACAGGGGGGGCAGTGAGCAGTTCTTC. This gives the protein CASRDRGGSEQFF.

CDR3 residues: CASSVTGTGSGYTF. In DNA form, the CDR3 reads TGTGCCAGCAGCGTCACCGGGACAGGGTCTGGCTACACCTTC. V usage is TRBV6-5 and J usage is TRBJ1-2; 9 positions agree with TRBD1. The CDR3 has 14 amino acids. J lost 7 bases, V lost 6 bases, and 9 bases had no gene match. Germline assignment: CDR1 MNHEY and CDR2 SVGAGI.

The rearrangement uses TRBV5-6 and TRBJ1-1; a possible D gene is TRBD1 (5 bases). This CDR3 comprises 14 residues. Between the trimmed V and J ends, which lost 0 bases and 5 bases, there was a span of 11 bases. The V gene's germline CDR1 is SGHDT and CDR2 YYEEEE. The CDR3 nucleotides are TGTGCCAGCAGCTTGGTTTTCAGGGAAACTGAAGCTTTCTTT. Translation gives CASSLVFRETEAFF.